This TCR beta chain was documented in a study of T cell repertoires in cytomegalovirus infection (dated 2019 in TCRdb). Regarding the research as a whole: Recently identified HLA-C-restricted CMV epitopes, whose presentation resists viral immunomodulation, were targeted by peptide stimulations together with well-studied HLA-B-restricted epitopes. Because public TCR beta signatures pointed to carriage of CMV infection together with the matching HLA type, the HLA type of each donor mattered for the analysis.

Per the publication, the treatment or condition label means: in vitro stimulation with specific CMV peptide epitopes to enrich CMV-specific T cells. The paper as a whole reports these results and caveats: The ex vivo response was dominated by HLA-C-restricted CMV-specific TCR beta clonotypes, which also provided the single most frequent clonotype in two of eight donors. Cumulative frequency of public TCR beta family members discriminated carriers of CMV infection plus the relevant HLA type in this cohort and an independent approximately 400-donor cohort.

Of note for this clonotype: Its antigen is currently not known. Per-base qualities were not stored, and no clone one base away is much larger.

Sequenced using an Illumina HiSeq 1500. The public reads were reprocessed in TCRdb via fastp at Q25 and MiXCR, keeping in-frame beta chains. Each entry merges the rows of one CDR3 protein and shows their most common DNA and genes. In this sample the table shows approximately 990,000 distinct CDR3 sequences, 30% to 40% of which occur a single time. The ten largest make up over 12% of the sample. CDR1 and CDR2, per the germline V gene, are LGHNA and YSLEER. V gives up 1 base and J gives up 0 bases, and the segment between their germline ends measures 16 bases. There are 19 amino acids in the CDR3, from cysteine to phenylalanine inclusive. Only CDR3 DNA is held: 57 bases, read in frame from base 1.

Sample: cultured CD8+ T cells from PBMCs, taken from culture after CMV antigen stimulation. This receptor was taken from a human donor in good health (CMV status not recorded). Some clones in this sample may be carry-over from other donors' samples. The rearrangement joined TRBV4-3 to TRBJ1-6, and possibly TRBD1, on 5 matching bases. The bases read TGCGCCAGCAGCCAAGGAGGAGGGGCCCTAAGCTCCTATAATTCACCCCTCCACTTT. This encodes CASSQGGGALSSYNSPLHF.